This entry features one TCR beta chain sequence. The sample holds many counts of this clonotype. Its cognate antigen has yet to be identified. Qualities for individual bases were not recorded, and no much larger clone is one base off. The library was built by means of multiplex PCR. Sequencing instrument: Illumina HiSeq 4000. CDR3 regions were amplified by Arm-PCR with iRepertoire HTBI primers to construct TCR beta libraries. PCR products were gel purified before sequencing. Processing in the source paper ran as follows. Across samples, some 62 TRBV and roughly 15 TRBJ segments were identified and used for gene usage analysis of CDR3 amino acid clonotypes. Filtered high-quality paired reads were merged into contigs using COPE and FqMerger. BLAST was used to align contigs to IMGT TRBV, TRBD and TRBJ reference genes, and CDR3 was defined according to IMGT. Highly expanded clones were defined as clonotypes with a frequency above 0.1%. Repertoire diversity was measured by Shannon entropy, and V-J evenness by the Gini coefficient. A clonotype was considered public if more than one individual shared it. The public reads were run again by TCRdb, first through fastp at Q25 and then through MiXCR, and only productive beta chains were kept. Rows with a matching CDR3 protein are joined into one entry that keeps the most common DNA and genes. The V and J calls were determined by TCRdb, not by the authors. A total of some 340,000 distinct CDR3 sequences appear in this sample, roughly 10% of them only once. Together, the top ten hold about 20% of the sample.

The sample originates from a study of regulatory T cells in long-lasting Graves disease (dated by TCRdb to the early 2020s). Describing the broader study: Antithyroid drugs had been taken for less than 3 months by newly diagnosed Graves' disease patients. Peripheral blood TCR sequencing and RNA sequencing compared persistent Graves' disease patients with newly diagnosed Graves' disease patients. A total of around 35 samples underwent TCR sequencing: approximately 13 from persistent and approximately 20 from newly diagnosed Graves' disease patients. The study took place in China and was registered as a clinical trial. The research as a whole found: Only the TCR beta chain was sequenced and analyzed. Preferential use of TRBV28, TRBJ1-2 and TRBJ2-5 was observed in persistent disease, whereas TRBV20-1 and TRBJ2-1 were favored in newly diagnosed disease. The study examined only peripheral blood because the primary lesion, thyroid tissue, could not be accessed. The authors noted that the small sample size was a limitation that may lower accuracy. Persistent Graves' disease patients showed lower TCR Shannon entropy and fewer highly expanded clones than newly diagnosed patients, suggesting clonal expansion. More public clonotypes were shared among persistent patients (under 3,000) than among newly diagnosed patients (966).

The sample's time point label is to be understood as: newly diagnosed GD, antithyroid drugs for less than 3 months. RNA was extracted from PBMCs in TRIzol for both TCR sequencing and RNA sequencing. The diagnosis of Graves' disease was made according to American Thyroid Association guidelines. Patients were recruited from an endocrinology department in Xi'an, China. From each patient, around 9.3 milliliters of peripheral blood was collected into an EDTA anticoagulant tube. Ficoll Paque Plus density gradient separation was used to isolate PBMCs, and no further T cell sorting was done. An Agilent 2100 Bioanalyzer and agarose gel were used to check RNA quality, while a NanoDrop 2000 measured RNA concentration. For CDR1 and CDR2, the germline V gene (reference sequence) lists GTSNPN and SVGIG. Inclusive of the bounding cysteine and phenylalanine, the CDR3 is 14 residues long. Of the read, only the CDR3 DNA is kept; its 42 bases are in frame from base 1. Germline trimming amounts to 4 bases on V and 9 bases on J, with 5 as the count of junction bases outside the gene matches.

The sample also formed part of further work on T cells in Graves' hyperthyroidism and ophthalmopathy. Per the second study: A patient counted as having stable Graves' hyperthyroidism if no progression to ophthalmopathy occurred over 18 months of follow-up. The hyperthyroidism patients were between 18 and 65 years old and newly diagnosed, with a disease duration of less than 2 months. The study excluded patients with uncontrolled infections, other autoimmune diseases, pregnancy or lactation. Diagnoses relied on clinical symptoms, serum thyroxine and TRAb, thyroid ultrasound and orbital computed tomography. The TCR CDR3 was subjected to a first round of RT-PCR using the HTBI primer set and the Qiagen OneStep RT-PCR kit. Blood samples also contained most of the expanded thyroid clonotypes (frequency above 0.001), which suggests that blood repertoires may reflect thyroid immune responses. In cross-validation, a model built on a 13 V-J signature told ophthalmopathy apart from stable hyperthyroidism with approximately 90% sensitivity and about 81% specificity, and in testing the same model reached 80%/75%. In validation, the model predicted progression to ophthalmopathy with 60% to 71% sensitivity and around 72% specificity, a median of 6.5 months before onset. A discovery cohort of roughly 96 patients, 43 with Graves' ophthalmopathy and more than 55 with stable Graves' hyperthyroidism, was used to find distinguishing TCR V-J signatures. Prospective prediction of ophthalmopathy was tested in an independent validation cohort consisting of fewer than 20 hyperthyroidism patients and more than 15 patients who later progressed to ophthalmopathy. For training and testing, the approximately 97 patients in the discovery cohort were randomly divided in a 7:3 ratio. The study also compared thyroid tissue and blood T-cell repertoires from more than 5 Graves' hyperthyroidism patients. Once sampling was done, hyperthyroidism patients were given methimazole at a starting dose of 30 mg daily, whereas ophthalmopathy patients were given high-dose intravenous methylprednisolone. The libraries were constructed in a second round of multiplex PCR and then size-selected and purified. Libraries were sequenced paired-end with 100 bp reads on an Illumina HiSeq2000. Raw data were processed with SOAPnuke, discarding reads with adapters, uncalled bases, mean Phred below 15, or no exact constant-primer or identifier match. High-quality paired reads were merged using COPE v1.2.5, and each unique nucleotide sequence was defined as a clonotype. Clonotypes were aligned to IMGT TRBV, TRBD and TRBJ reference segments using MiTCR v1.1. Only V-J combinations with frequency above 0.0001, covering about 99% of repertoires, were analysed. The TCS score was defined as F50 (clonal expansion) divided by E x V (chaos), with BLOSUM62-based TCRdist calculated between CDR3 peptides within each V-J. Welch's t-statistics and random forest reduced 450 to 600 V-J features to 10 to 15, which were used in a naive Bayes classifier (R e1071). No statistical method was used to set the sample size in advance, and investigators knew the group allocation. The paper reports TCR Vbeta CDR3 sequencing of approximately 130 peripheral blood samples: 43 ophthalmopathy, around 80 hyperthyroidism and roughly 17 progressor patients.

The receptor was derived from a woman aged 18-29 years with Graves disease. Donor details come from another sample of the same person, matched by shared clones. The specimen was peripheral blood mononuclear cells (PBMCs), collected at new diagnosis, from a patient treated with antithyroid drugs. The rearrangement joined TRBV30 to TRBJ1-6, with 11 bases aligning to TRBD1. The sequence in DNA is TGTGCCTGGATATTGGGGACAGGGGGTTCACCCCTCCACTTT. Translated, it reads CAWILGTGGSPLHF.